The 14 T cell receptor beta chains reported below all come from one sample, sequenced in a study of TIL therapy for anti-PD-1-resistant metastatic lung cancer. Sequencing used immunoSEQ v3. The table came from immunoSEQ multiplex PCR; TCRdb's copy has only in-frame clones and leaves some out. The sample holds roughly 46,000 clones, about 86% seen once. The time point was: pre-treatment sample, taken before nivolumab and TIL therapy. This specimen was blood, taken at baseline. These receptors were taken from a person between 25 and 80 years old with non-small cell lung cancer.

The CDR3 DNA reads TGTGCCAGCAGTTACCCGATAGTAGCGGGGGGGCTGACAGATACGCAGTATTTT. This translates into CASSYPIVAGGLTDTQYF. V is TRBV6-2 or TRBV6-3 and J is TRBJ2-3; 11 nucleotides align to TRBD2. The CDR3 is 18 amino acids. V lost 2 bases, J lost 3 bases, and 10 bases stayed unmatched. Germline V gene lookup returns CDR1 MNHEY and CDR2 SVGEGT.

This chain links TRBV9 with TRBJ2-2, with 10 bases aligning to TRBD2. The CDR3 is 15 amino acids. J lost 1 base, V lost 4 bases, and 1 base had no gene match. Germline V lookup: CDR1 SGDLS, CDR2 YYNGEE. The CDR3 DNA sequence: TGTGCCAGCAGCCCTAGCGGGAGGAACACCGGGGAGCTGTTTTTT. Translated, it gives CASSPSGRNTGELFF.

The rearrangement joins TRBV27 to TRBJ2-1, with a possible D match to TRBD1 (6 bases). Looked up from germline, CDR1 is MNHEY and CDR2 is SMNVEV (reference sequence). V lost 4 bases to trimming and J lost 6 bases, with 16 bases between them. The CDR3 has 15 residues. Here the CDR3 reads CASSYPPAGANEQFF. In nucleotides, the CDR3 is TGTGCCAGCAGTTACCCCCCGGCAGGGGCCAATGAGCAGTTCTTC.

About this clone: Mismatch with germline at one junction end may stem from a read error. This chain joins TRBV13 and TRBJ1-2; possible D gene TRBD1, 6 bases. CDR3 length: 13 residues. CDR1 is PRHDT and CDR2 is FYEKMQ in the germline V gene (reference sequence). In DNA, the CDR3 is TGTGCCAACAGCTTAGACGGGGGCTCTGGCTACACCTTC. It codes for CANSLDGGSGYTF.

V is TRBV7-2 and J is TRBJ2-7, with 7 bases that match TRBD2. V shed 5 bases and J 2 bases; nucleotides not matched to a gene: 6. The CDR3 extends over 14 amino acids. Looked up from germline, CDR1 is SGHTA and CDR2 is FQGNSA. The CDR3 bases are TGTGCCAGCAGCCCGGGAGGCAGCACCTACGAGCAGTACTTC. This gives the protein CASSPGGSTYEQYF.

The chain has TRBV28 and TRBJ1-2; D uncertain. The CDR3 runs 11 residues. CDR1 is MDHEN and CDR2 is SYDVKM in the germline V gene. V was clipped by 5 bases and J by 0 bases, with 1 base between them. CDR3: CASSPNYGYTF. The CDR3 bases are TGTGCCAGCAGTCCTAACTATGGCTACACCTTC.

This rearrangement joins TRBV5-4 to TRBJ2-7, with D maybe TRBD2 (5 bases). V was trimmed by 4 bases and J by 5 bases, leaving 10 bases between them. The CDR3 has 12 residues. The V gene's germline CDR1 is SGHNT and CDR2 YYREEE (reference sequence). The CDR3 nucleotides read TGTGCCAGCAGCCAGGTCGGGGACGAGCAGTACTTC. Its translation is CASSQVGDEQYF.

The chain uses TRBV5-6 and TRBJ1-4; 10 bases are shared with TRBD1. CDR1 SGHDT and CDR2 YYEEEE come from the germline V gene. V dropped 4 bases and J dropped 7; count of bases not matched to a gene: 7. The CDR3 sequence is 15 residues long. In DNA, the CDR3 is TGTGCCAGCAGCGGGGGACAGGGGTCTAGTGAAAAACTGTTTTTT. Translation: CASSGGQGSSEKLFF.

The chain joins TRBV5-1 to TRBJ1-1; D is undetermined. The length of the CDR3 is 13 residues. Germline values: CDR1 SGHRS, CDR2 YFSETQ. Trimming shortened V by 1 base and J by 3 bases, and 7 bases separated the two germline ends. CDR3 DNA: TGCGCCAGCAGCTTGACAATACACACTGAAGCTTTCTTT. Amino acid sequence: CASSLTIHTEAFF.

This rearrangement joins TRBV5-1 to TRBJ2-2, with unresolved D. The CDR3 consists of 12 residues. The germline V gene encodes CDR1 SGHRS and CDR2 YFSETQ. V was trimmed by 2 bases and J by 4 bases, leaving 3 bases between them. CDR3: CASSLSTGELFF. CDR3 sequence (DNA): TGCGCCAGCAGCTTATCCACCGGGGAGCTGTTTTTT.

The V call is TRBV3-1 (or the pseudogene TRBV3-2), the J call TRBJ2-7; D is ambiguous. V dropped 3 bases and J dropped 0 bases, with 0 bases sitting between them. The CDR3 covers 11 residues. Looked up from germline, CDR1 is LGHDT and CDR2 is YNNKEL (reference sequence). CDR3: CASSHSYEQYF. CDR3 nucleotides: TGTGCCAGCAGCCACTCCTACGAGCAGTACTTC.

The V call is TRBV5-1, the J call TRBJ2-7, with 8 bases fitting TRBD1. The CDR3 is made up of 14 amino acids. Looked up from germline, CDR1 is SGHRS and CDR2 is YFSETQ. V was pared by 2 bases and J by 1 base, with 2 bases of the junction left unmatched. The CDR3 loop is CASSFGQGSYEQYF. The CDR3, as DNA: TGCGCCAGCAGCTTTGGACAGGGTTCCTACGAGCAGTACTTC. Full variable domain (rest looked up from reference TRBV5-1 and TRBJ2-7): KAGVTQTPRYLIKTRGQQVTLSCSPISGHRSVSWYQQTPGQGLQFLFEYFSETQRNKGNFPGRFSGRQFSNSRSEMNVSTLELGDSALYLCASSFGQGSYEQYFGPGTRLTVT.

The J gene is TRBJ2-7, the V gene TRBV27; D is ambiguous. Germline CDR1 reads MNHEY; CDR2 reads SMNVEV (reference sequence). There are 15 residues in the CDR3. V lost 2 bases and J 3 bases, leaving 14 bases between the germline ends. The CDR3 DNA sequence: TGTGCCAGCAGTTTAGCCCCTGAAGGGTTCTACGAGCAGTACTTC. Its translation: CASSLAPEGFYEQYF.

V gene TRBV18 combines with J gene TRBJ2-5, with 10 positions matching TRBD2. The CDR3 runs 16 residues. J gave up 5 bases and V 2 bases, and 8 bases lay outside the gene matches. CDR1 and CDR2 (germline): KGHSH, LQKENI. CDR3 sequence (DNA): TGTGCCAGCTCACCAAAGCCAGCGGGGGGGCCGGAGACCCAGTACTTC. Translation gives CASSPKPAGGPETQYF.